The clone carrying this TCR beta chain has a handful of counts. These data are taken from a study of blood T cell repertoires in COVID-19. About the research overall: Samples came from the United States, Italy and Spain, spanning acute and convalescent COVID-19.

How the authors handled the data: How many nucleated cells were present was estimated from reference gene primer amplification. Libraries were prepared by immunoSEQ multiplex PCR; TCRdb keeps only in-frame clonotypes and omits some of them. D and trimming were read from the DNA, whereas the V and J calls and clone size are those reported in that table. Here the sample spans around 270,000 clones, roughly 86% being singletons. Looked up from germline, CDR1 is KGHSH and CDR2 is LQKENI. The CDR3 contains 14 residues. Trimming took 3 bases from V and 5 from J; bases not matched to a gene: 6. The chain combines TRBV18 with TRBJ2-5, with 7 nucleotides matching TRBD2. Sequenced material: peripheral blood. This clonotype originated in a man aged 40-49 years who had recovered from COVID-19. CDR3 residues: CASSPLLGGETQYF. The CDR3 nucleotides are TGTGCCAGCTCACCCCTACTCGGGGGGGAGACCCAGTACTTC. The complete variable domain, with remaining parts taken from reference TRBV18 and TRBJ2-5, reads NAGVMQNPRHLVRRRGQEARLRCSPMKGHSHVYWYRQLPEEGLKFMVYLQKENIIDESGMPKERFSAEFPKEGPSILRIQQVVRGDSAAYFCASSPLLGGETQYFGPGTRLLVL.